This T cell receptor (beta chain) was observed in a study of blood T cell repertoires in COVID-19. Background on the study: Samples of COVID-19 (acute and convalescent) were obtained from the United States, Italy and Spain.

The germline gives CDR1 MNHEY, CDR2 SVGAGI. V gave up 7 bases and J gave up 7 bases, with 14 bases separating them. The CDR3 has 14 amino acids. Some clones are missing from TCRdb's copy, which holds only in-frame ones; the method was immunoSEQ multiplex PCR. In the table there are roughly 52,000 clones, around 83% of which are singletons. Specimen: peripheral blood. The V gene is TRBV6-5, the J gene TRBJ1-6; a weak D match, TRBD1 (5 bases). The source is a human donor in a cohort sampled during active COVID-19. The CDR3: CASTRGGPNSPLHF. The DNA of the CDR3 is TGTGCCAGCACTAGGGGTGGCCCCAATTCACCCCTCCACTTT.